Below are 5 T cell receptor beta chains sequenced from a single sample in a study of tumor-infiltrating lymphocytes in primary liver carcinoma. Co-extracting RNA and DNA was done with about 17-30 mg of unsorted bulk tissue as input. Synthesis of TCR beta cDNA was carried out from about 0.55 ug total RNA with a constant-region primer. ARM-PCR was slightly modified, and three nested multiplex PCR rounds with it gave rise to the TCR beta libraries. The opening two PCR rounds, 10 cycles each, paired TRBV1-TRBV30 forward primers with a C-beta reverse primer. TCRdb redid the calling of the multiplex PCR reads with MiXCR, one entry per CDR3 protein. The sample has approximately 40,000 distinct CDR3 sequences; around 66% are singletons. Sequencing used liver tumor tissue from sampling region 2. This sample's subset: tumor region T2, inferior pole. All receptors derive from a man aged 35-49 years with primary liver carcinoma and hepatitis B virus infection.

In the case of this clonotype: One end of the junction varies from germline; a read error may be responsible. The chain couples TRBV29-1 to TRBJ2-5; 7 bases agree with TRBD2. The CDR3 sequence is 12 residues long. In germline, CDR1 is SQVTM, CDR2 ANQGSEA. The CDR3 region is CSVPTSAETHYF. CDR3 DNA sequence: TGCAGCGTACCAACTAGCGCAGAGACCCATTACTTC.

For the CDR3, the DNA is TGCGCCAGCAGCCAAGTTCACTGGGGCCCTGGAAACACCATATATTTT. It yields the protein CASSQVHWGPGNTIYF. J is TRBJ1-3 and V is TRBV4-3; the D gene is possibly TRBD1 (5 bases). The CDR3 has 16 residues. Trimming removed 1 base from V and 2 bases from J, with 12 bases in between. CDR1 is LGHNA, CDR2 YSLEER, per germline.

Details on this clonotype: The junction does not match germline at one end; this may be a read error. This rearrangement joins TRBV11-1 to TRBJ2-4, with 13 bases lining up with TRBD2. The CDR3 runs 17 residues. Per the germline V gene, CDR1 is SGHAT and CDR2 is FQDESV (reference sequence). The CDR3 DNA reads TGCGCCAGCAGCTTTCCCGGGACTAGCGGGACCAAAAACATTTGGTGCTTC. It specifies CASSFPGTSGTKNIWCF.

Comments on this clonotype: It is likely a read error, because the conserved phenylalanine at the end of the CDR3 is missing. The V gene is TRBV24-1, the J gene TRBJ1-1, with TRBD1 matching 7 bases. Looked up from germline, CDR1 is KGHDR and CDR2 is SFDVKD. This CDR3 is built from 12 residues. CDR3 DNA: TGTGTCACCAGTGGGGACAGTAATGAAGCTTTCATT. It is translated as CVTSGDSNEAFI.

This clonotype has ten or more counts. The chain joins TRBV5-4 to TRBJ2-1, with no clear D. Per the germline V gene, CDR1 is SGHNT and CDR2 is YYREEE (reference sequence). The CDR3 runs to 14 residues. V was trimmed by 0 bases and J by 0 bases, leaving 4 bases between them. The chain's CDR3 is CASSLGHSYNEQFF. The CDR3 DNA is TGTGCCAGCAGCTTGGGACACTCCTACAATGAGCAGTTCTTC.